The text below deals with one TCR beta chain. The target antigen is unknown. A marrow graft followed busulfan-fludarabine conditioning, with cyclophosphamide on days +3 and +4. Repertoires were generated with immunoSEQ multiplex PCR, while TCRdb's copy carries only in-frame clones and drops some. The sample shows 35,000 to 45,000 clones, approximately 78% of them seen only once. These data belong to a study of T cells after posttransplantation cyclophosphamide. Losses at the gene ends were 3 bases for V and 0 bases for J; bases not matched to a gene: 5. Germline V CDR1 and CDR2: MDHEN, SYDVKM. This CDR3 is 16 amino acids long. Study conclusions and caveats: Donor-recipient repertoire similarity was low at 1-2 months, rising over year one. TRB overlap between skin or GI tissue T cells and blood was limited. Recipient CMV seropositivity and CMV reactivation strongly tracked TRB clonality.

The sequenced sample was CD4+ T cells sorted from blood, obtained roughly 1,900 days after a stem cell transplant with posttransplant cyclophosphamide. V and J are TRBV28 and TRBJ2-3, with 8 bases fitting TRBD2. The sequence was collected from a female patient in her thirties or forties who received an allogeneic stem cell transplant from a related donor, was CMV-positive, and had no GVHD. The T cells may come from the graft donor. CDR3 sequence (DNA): TGTGCCAGCAGTTTGAGTAGCGGGGATAGCACAGATACGCAGTATTTT. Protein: CASSLSSGDSTDTQYF.